The source of this TCR beta chain is a study of chemoradiotherapy in HPV16-positive cancers. The CDR3 runs to 14 residues. V was clipped by 2 bases and J by 8 bases, with 16 bases between them. Germline lookup yields CDR1 SGHRS and CDR2 YFSETQ. Overall study findings and caveats: During treatment, candidate HPV-specific clones and E7-related motifs expanded in tumor.

Libraries were prepared by immunoSEQ multiplex PCR; TCRdb keeps only in-frame clonotypes and omits some of them. The repertoire holds roughly 70,000 clones, around nine tenths seen once, with around 4.4% in the top ten. Comments on this clone: Its specificity is unknown.

The sequences come from blood, collected from a patient who underwent chemoradiotherapy. The TCR originated in a human donor with HPV-associated anogenital cancer. The gene calls are TRBV5-1 and TRBJ1-2; a possible D gene is TRBD1 (5 bases). In DNA, the CDR3 is TGCGCCAGCAGCTTTGCCGGGGGAGATGAGGGCTACACCTTC. It yields the protein CASSFAGGDEGYTF.